One T cell receptor beta chain is described in this entry. This clonotype was counted between two and nine times. Its antigen is unknown. One base away there is no much larger clone; base qualities are not given. The sample comes from a study of blood T cells in healthy people across ages (dated by TCRdb to 2013 to 2016). Notes on the research overall: In model experiments, roughly one uniquely barcoded TCR beta cDNA molecule per two T cells was captured by template switching. Using the same blood draw, the study looked at two additional independent replicas of 1 million unique cDNA reads for two donors, one aged 18 to 30 and the other aged 80 or older. To track age-related changes in TCR beta repertoire diversity, the study relied on deep sequencing normalized with unique cDNA molecular identifiers. The donors were divided into four age groups: young (average roughly 15 years), middle-aged (about 40), aged (around 59) and long-lived (roughly 86). The full study reports these points: Estimates of total diversity based on one million sequenced T cells were considered lower bounds and underestimates. The percentage of naive T cells measured by flow cytometry correlated strongly with observed TCR beta diversity. Bulk unsorted PBMC profiling prevented conclusive comparison of naive and antigen-experienced compartments. Observed TCR beta diversity per million T cells fell roughly linearly with age, and a significant reduction was already apparent by age approximately 40. Compared with the aged group, the long-lived group had more naive CD4+ T cells, fewer expanded clones and increased TCR diversity, suggesting age selection. Because donor CMV infection status was unknown, age-related changes in expanded clonotypes were potentially confounded.

From the cysteine through the phenylalanine, the CDR3 covers 17 amino acids. Only the CDR3 region is kept as DNA, spanning 51 bases read in frame from base 1. At the junction V is shortened by 5 bases and J by 2 bases; bases outside the gene matches: 6. As encoded in the germline V gene, CDR1 is MNHNS while CDR2 is SASEGT. The library was made by 5' RACE. Sequencing instrument: Illumina HiSeq 2500. A second about 6 to 11 cycle PCR used a sample-barcoded 5' primer and a J-beta primer mix. Each TCR beta cDNA molecule received a unique molecular identifier from a template-switch 5' adaptor carrying 12 random nucleotides. Each sample yielded at least 3 million CDR3-containing paired-end reads. The Mint cDNA synthesis kit, primed by a TRBC-specific oligonucleotide, was used to synthesize first-strand cDNA from all RNA. After uracil-DNA glycosylase treatment, a first 18-cycle PCR used universal primers M1SS and BC2_uni_R on all cDNA. The authors' pipeline ran thus. For normalization, 1 million high-quality reads were randomly selected from each sample, with every read carrying a distinct molecular identifier. Reads sharing molecular identifiers were discarded rather than binned into consensus sequences. MiTCR, with a Q25 quality threshold and the strictest error-elimination algorithm, was used for CDR3 identification, clonotype clustering and error correction. A nonparametric unseen species model with Euler transformation was used to estimate lower-bound total TCR beta diversity. The raw public data were reprocessed by TCRdb itself: fastp quality trimming at Q25, MiXCR clonotype calling, in-frame beta chains only. One record per CDR3 amino acid sequence lists the most common genes and DNA. TCRdb, not the authors, supplied the V and J calls. The sample table holds roughly 500,000 distinct CDR3 sequences, of which less than 25% were seen once. Clones ranked in the top ten supply just under 9% of the sample.

Systemically healthy Caucasian individuals from Russia, 35 to 50 in total and aged roughly 6 to 100 years, were included as donors. Roughly 9 milliliters of peripheral blood were drawn from each donor into EDTA-treated Vacutainer tubes. Ficoll-Paque density-gradient centrifugation was used to isolate PBMCs, with at least 7 million obtained per sample. Trizol reagent was used to extract total RNA from the PBMCs, yielding at least 5 micrograms per sample. The percentages of naive CD45RAhigh/CD27high T cells were determined by flow cytometry on a PBMC aliquot from every donor. The sample was also reused in another study, on T cells of mothers and their children. As the second paper documents: The donors were nine systemically healthy Caucasian individuals, made up of three mothers and their six children. cDNA synthesis consumed the entire amount of extracted RNA, loaded at around 1.5 ug RNA in each 15 ul reaction. Sample barcodes and 2-4 random nucleotides were added via the M1S primer in the second PCR. Each mother yielded over 8 million TCR beta CDR3 reads and each child 2.5 million to 3 million reads. In both related and unrelated pairs, thymic selection shapes the output of TCR recombination in a similar way, with inherited differences having only a minor effect. Normalized repertoire overlap in related mother-child pairs was always slightly higher than in unrelated mother-child pairs, but the difference was never significant. No persistent microchimeric T cell clones were found, with a detection sensitivity of 75 to 100 clones per million clonotypes. Deep NGS was used in the study to compare the TCR beta repertoires of mothers and children and to look for features that separate related mother-child pairs from unrelated individuals. Mothers averaged 40 +/- 4 years of age and children averaged about 10 +/- 4 years. After adapter ligation with NEBNext reagents, the libraries were sequenced on Illumina HiSeq 2000 with 100+100 nt paired-end reads. To prevent cross-contamination, the mother and child libraries were prepared one month apart and sequenced in separate runs. For each donor, somewhere between roughly 450,000 and 2,200,000 distinct TCR beta clonotypes were identified. Naive TCR beta clonotypes were estimated from low-frequency clonotypes matched to each donor's FACS-determined naive share, without sorting.

The source is a boy younger than 18 in good health. Here the chain combines TRBV6-1 and TRBJ2-3, and 14 junction bases match TRBD2. The sample taken for sequencing was blood. The CDR3 protein is CASSPPGLAGATDTQYF. The sequence in DNA is TGTGCCAGCAGTCCCCCGGGACTAGCGGGAGCCACAGATACGCAGTATTTT.